This TCR beta chain emerged from a study of blood T cell repertoires in COVID-19. Study as a whole: Sites in the United States, Italy and Spain provided acute and convalescent COVID-19 samples.

The CDR3 extends over 14 amino acids. Germline assignment: CDR1 LNHDA and CDR2 SQIVND (reference sequence). V shed 7 bases and J 3 bases; nucleotides not matched to a gene: 8. As originally analysed: Amplification from reference gene primers served as the basis for estimated nucleated cell counts. Assay used: immunoSEQ multiplex PCR; TCRdb lists only in-frame clones, some missing. V, J and clone size derive from that table, while D and trimming were established from the DNA sequence. This table holds a few hundred thousand clones, 85% to 90% found once. The sequence derives from a woman in her forties who had recovered from COVID-19. Material: peripheral blood. The chain is built from TRBV19 and TRBJ2-7; TRBD1 aligns across 8 bases. DNA of the CDR3: TGTGCCAGTAATTTTGGGACAGGATACTACGAGCAGTACTTC. Translated: CASNFGTGYYEQYF.